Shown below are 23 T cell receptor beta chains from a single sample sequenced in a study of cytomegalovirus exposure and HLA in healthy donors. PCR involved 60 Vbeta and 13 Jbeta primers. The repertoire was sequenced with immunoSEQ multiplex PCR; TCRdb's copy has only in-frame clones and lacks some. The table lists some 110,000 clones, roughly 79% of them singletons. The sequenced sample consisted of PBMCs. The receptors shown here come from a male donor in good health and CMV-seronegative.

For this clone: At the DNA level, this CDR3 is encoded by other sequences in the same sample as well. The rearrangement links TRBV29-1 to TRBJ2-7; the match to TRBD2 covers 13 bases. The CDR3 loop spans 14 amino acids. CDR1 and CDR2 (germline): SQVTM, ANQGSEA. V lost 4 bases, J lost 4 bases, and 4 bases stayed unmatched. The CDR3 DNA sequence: TGCAGCGTTGCTACTAGCGGGAGGGCGTACGAGCAGTACTTC. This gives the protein CSVATSGRAYEQYF.

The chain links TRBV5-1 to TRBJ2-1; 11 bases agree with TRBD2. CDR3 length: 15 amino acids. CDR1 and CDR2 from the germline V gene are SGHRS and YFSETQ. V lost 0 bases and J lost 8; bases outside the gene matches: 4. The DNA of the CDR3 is TGCGCCAGCAGCTTGGGGGGACTAGCGGTCGATGAGCAGTTCTTC. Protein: CASSLGGLAVDEQFF.

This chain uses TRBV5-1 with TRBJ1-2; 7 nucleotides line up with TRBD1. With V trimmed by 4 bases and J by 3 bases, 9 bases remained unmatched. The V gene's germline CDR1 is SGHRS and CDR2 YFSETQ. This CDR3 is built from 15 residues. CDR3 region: CASSPERGPDYGYTF. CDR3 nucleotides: TGCGCCAGCAGCCCCGAGAGGGGGCCGGACTATGGCTACACCTTC.

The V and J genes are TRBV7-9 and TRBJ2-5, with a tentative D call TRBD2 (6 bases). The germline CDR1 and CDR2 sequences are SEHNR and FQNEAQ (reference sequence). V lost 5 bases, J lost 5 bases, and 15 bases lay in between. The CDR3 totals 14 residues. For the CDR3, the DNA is TGTGCCAGCAGCCTGAGAAGCGGGCCTGAGACCCAGTACTTC. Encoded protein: CASSLRSGPETQYF.

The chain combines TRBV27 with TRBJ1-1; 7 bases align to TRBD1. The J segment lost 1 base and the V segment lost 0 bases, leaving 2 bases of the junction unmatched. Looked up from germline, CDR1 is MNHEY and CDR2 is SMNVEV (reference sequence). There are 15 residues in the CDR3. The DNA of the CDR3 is TGTGCCAGCAGTTTATCGGAGGGGGCGAACACTGAAGCTTTCTTT. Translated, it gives CASSLSEGANTEAFF.

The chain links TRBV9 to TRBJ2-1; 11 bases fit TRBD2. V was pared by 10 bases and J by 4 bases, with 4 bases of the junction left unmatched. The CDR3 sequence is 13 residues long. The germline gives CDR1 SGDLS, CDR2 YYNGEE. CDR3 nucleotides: TGTGCCTCGGGACTAGCGGATTACAATGAGCAGTTCTTC. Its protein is CASGLADYNEQFF. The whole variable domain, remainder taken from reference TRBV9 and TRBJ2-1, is DSGVTQTPKHLITATGQRVTLRCSPRSGDLSVYWYQQSLDQGLQFLIQYYNGEERAKGNILERFSAQQFPDLHSELNLSSLELGDSALYFCASGLADYNEQFFGPGTRLTVL.

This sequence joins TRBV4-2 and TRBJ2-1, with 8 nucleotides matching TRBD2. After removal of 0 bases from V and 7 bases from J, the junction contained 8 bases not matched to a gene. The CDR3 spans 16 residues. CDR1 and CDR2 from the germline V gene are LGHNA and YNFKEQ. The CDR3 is CASSQDRSGRRNEQFF. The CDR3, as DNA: TGTGCCAGCAGCCAAGATCGAAGCGGGAGAAGGAATGAGCAGTTCTTC.

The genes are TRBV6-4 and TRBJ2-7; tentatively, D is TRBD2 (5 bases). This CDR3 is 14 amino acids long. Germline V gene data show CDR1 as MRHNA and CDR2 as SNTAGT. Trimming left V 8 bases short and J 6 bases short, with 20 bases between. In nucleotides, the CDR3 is TGTGCCAGCGATATAGGACGAAGGGAGTCCGAGCAGTACTTC. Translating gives CASDIGRRESEQYF.

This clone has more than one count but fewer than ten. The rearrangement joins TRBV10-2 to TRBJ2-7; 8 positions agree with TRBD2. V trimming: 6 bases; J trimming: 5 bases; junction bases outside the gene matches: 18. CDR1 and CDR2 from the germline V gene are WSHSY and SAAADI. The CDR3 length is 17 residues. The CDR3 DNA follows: TGCGCCAGCAGGTGGGTTGTCACGGGAGGGCTAACGGACGAGCAGTACTTC. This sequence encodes CASRWVVTGGLTDEQYF.

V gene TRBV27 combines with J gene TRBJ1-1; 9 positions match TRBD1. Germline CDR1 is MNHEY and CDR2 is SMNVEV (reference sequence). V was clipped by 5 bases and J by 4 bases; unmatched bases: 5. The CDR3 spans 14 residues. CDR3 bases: TGTGCCAGCAGTATACAGGGGGCTTTCACTGAAGCTTTCTTT. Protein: CASSIQGAFTEAFF.

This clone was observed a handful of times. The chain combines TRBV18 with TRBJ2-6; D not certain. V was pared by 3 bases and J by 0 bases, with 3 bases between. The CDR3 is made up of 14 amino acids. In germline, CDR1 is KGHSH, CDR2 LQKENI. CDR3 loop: CASSPISGANVLTF. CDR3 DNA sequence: TGTGCCAGCTCACCTATCTCTGGGGCCAACGTCCTGACTTTC.

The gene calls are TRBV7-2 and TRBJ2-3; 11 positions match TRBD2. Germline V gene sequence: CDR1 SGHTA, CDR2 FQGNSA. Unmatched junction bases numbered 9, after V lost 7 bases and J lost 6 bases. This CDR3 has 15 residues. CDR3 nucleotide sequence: TGTGCCAGCACAGTAGCGGGAGGGCCAGGTGATACGCAGTATTTT. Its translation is CASTVAGGPGDTQYF.

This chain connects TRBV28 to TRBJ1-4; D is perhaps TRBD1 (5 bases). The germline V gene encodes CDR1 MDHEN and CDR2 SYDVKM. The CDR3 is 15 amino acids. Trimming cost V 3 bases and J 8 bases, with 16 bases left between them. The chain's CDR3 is CASSLRGGFDEKLFF. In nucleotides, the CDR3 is TGTGCCAGCAGTTTGAGGGGAGGGTTCGACGAAAAACTGTTTTTT.

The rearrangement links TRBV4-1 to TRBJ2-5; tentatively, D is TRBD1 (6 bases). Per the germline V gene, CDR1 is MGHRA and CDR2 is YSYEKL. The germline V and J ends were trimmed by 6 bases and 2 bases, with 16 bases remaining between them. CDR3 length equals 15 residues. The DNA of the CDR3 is TGCGCCAGCAGTTTATCCGGGACATCTCAAGAGACCCAGTACTTC. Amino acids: CASSLSGTSQETQYF.

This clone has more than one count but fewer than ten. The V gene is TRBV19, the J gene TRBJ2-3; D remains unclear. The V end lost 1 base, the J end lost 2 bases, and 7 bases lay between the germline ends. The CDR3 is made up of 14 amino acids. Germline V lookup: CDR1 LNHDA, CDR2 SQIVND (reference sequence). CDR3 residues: CASSIGGYTDTQYF. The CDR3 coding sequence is TGTGCCAGTAGTATAGGAGGCTACACAGATACGCAGTATTTT.

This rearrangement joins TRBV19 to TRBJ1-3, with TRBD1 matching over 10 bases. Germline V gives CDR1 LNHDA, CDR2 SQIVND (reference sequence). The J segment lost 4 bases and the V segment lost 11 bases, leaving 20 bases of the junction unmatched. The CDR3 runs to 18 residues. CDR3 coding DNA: TGTGCCTCGCGCCCGGGACAGGGGATTATTGGTCTCGGAAACACCATATATTTT. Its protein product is CASRPGQGIIGLGNTIYF.

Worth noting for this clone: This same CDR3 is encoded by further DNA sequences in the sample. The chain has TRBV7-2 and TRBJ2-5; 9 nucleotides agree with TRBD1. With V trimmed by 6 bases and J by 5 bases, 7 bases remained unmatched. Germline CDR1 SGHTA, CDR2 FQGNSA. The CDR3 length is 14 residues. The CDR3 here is CASSSGTGWETQYF. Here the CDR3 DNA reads TGTGCCAGCAGTTCCGGGACAGGGTGGGAGACCCAGTACTTC.

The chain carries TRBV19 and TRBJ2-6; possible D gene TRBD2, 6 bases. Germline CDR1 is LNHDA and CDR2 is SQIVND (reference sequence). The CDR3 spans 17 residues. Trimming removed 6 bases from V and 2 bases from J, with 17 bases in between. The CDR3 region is CASRGPAGYPGANVLTF. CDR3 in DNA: TGTGCCAGTAGAGGGCCCGCGGGGTATCCTGGGGCCAACGTCCTGACTTTC. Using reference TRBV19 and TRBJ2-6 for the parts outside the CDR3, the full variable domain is DGGITQSPKYLFRKEGQNVTLSCEQNLNHDAMYWYRQDPGQGLRLIYYSQIVNDFQKGDIAEGYSVSREKKESFPLTVTSAQKNPTAFYLCASRGPAGYPGANVLTFGAGSRLTVL.

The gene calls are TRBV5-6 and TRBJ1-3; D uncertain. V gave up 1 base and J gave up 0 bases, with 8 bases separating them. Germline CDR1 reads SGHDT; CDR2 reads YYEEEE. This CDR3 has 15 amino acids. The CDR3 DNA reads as TGTGCCAGCAGCTTGAGAGTTCTCTCTGGAAACACCATATATTTT. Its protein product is CASSLRVLSGNTIYF.

CDR3 nucleotide sequence: TGTGCCAGCAGGCCTAGGGGGCGCGGGGTCACAGATACGCAGTATTTT. It encodes CASRPRGRGVTDTQYF. J is TRBJ2-3 and V is TRBV27, with D tentatively TRBD1 (7 bases). The CDR3 has 16 residues. Per germline, CDR1 MNHEY and CDR2 SMNVEV (reference sequence). Trimming removed 6 bases at V and 2 bases at J, with 18 bases between.

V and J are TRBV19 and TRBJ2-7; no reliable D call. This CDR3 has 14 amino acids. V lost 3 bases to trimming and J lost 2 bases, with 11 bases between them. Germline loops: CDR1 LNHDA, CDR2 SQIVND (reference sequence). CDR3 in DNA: TGTGCCAGTAGTATCGCCCCAGGCACCTACGAGCAGTACTTC. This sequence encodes CASSIAPGTYEQYF. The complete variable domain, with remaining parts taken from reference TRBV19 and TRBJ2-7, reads DGGITQSPKYLFRKEGQNVTLSCEQNLNHDAMYWYRQDPGQGLRLIYYSQIVNDFQKGDIAEGYSVSREKKESFPLTVTSAQKNPTAFYLCASSIAPGTYEQYFGPGTRLTVT.

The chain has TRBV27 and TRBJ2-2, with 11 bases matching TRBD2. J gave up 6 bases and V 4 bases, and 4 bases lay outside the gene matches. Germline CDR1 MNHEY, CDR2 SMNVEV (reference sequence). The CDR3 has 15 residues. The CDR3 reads CASSWVAGGPGELFF. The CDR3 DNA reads TGTGCCAGCAGTTGGGTAGCGGGGGGGCCCGGGGAGCTGTTTTTT.

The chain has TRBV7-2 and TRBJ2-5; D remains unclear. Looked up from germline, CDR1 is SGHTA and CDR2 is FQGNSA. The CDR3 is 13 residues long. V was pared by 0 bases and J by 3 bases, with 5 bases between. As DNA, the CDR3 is TGTGCCAGCAGCTTAGCGCAGGAAGAGACCCAGTACTTC. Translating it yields CASSLAQEETQYF.